This entry lists 2 T cell receptor beta chains sequenced from one sample in a study of CD4 T cells in relation to SARS-CoV-2 and coronaviruses. Generated by immunoSEQ multiplex PCR, the TCRdb table keeps only in-frame clones and is missing some. The sample lists 60,000 to 85,000 clones, just over 90% occurring once. CD4+ T cells from unexposed donors were obtained before the COVID-19 pandemic (2011-2018). Sequencing was performed on naive CD4+ T cells from PBMCs. The subset denotes: naive CD4+ T cells isolated by negative enrichment. These TCRs come from a human donor in good health.

The chain carries TRBV12-3 or TRBV12-4 and TRBJ1-5; D is undetermined. The CDR3 has 13 amino acids. Trimming took off 7 bases at V and 7 bases at J, with 14 bases between the two ends. Here the CDR3 reads CASTSIVGQPQHF. CDR3 DNA: TGTGCCAGCACTTCTATCGTGGGCCAGCCCCAGCATTTT.

This rearrangement joins TRBV7-9 to TRBJ2-3; D uncertain. Germline V gives CDR1 SEHNR, CDR2 FQNEAQ (reference sequence). The CDR3 extends over 14 amino acids. Trimming cost V 0 bases and J 2 bases, with 6 bases left between them. The CDR3, as DNA: TGTGCCAGCAGCTTAGCGTATGTCACAGATACGCAGTATTTT. Its protein is CASSLAYVTDTQYF.